The rows below give T cell receptor beta chains drawn from one sample of a study of spatial heterogeneity in lung cancer. TCRdb recomputed calls from the 5' RACE reads with MiXCR, one row per CDR3 protein. The sample records about 120,000 distinct CDR3 sequences, 12% being singletons. This material consisted of PBMCs, taken at follow-up. Receptors were obtained from a male donor with early-stage non-small cell lung cancer. CDR3s include the opening cysteine and the closing phenylalanine or tryptophan. The D gene is left open where the match is weak. A clone size is listed for some rows: how often the clone was seen (once, few, many), or a class if it is expanded.

size | D | J | V | CDR3 | DNA
- | - | TRBJ1-2 | TRBV7-9 | CASSLGRANGYTF | TGTGCCAGCAGCTTAGGCAGGGCAAACGGCTACACCTTC
few | - | TRBJ2-1 | TRBV9 | CASSALDGSYNEQFF | TGTGCCAGCAGCGCCCTGGACGGATCCTACAATGAGCAGTTCTTC
few | - | TRBJ1-6 | TRBV28 | CASSPMGEGGNSPLHF | TGTGCCAGCAGTCCGATGGGGGAAGGAGGTAATTCACCCCTCCACTTT
- | TRBD2 | TRBJ2-7 | TRBV7-9 | CASSSYSGGLYEQYF | TGTGCCAGCAGCTCCTATAGCGGGGGGTTATACGAGCAGTACTTC
few | - | TRBJ2-7 | TRBV18 | CASSPMIGRQGRDEQYF | TGTGCCAGCTCCCCTATGATAGGACGACAGGGGAGGGACGAGCAGTACTTC
few | - | TRBJ2-1 | TRBV11-2 | CASSLGAGRTGNEQFF | TGTGCCAGCAGCTTAGGGGCGGGGCGGACTGGGAATGAGCAGTTCTTC
many | TRBD2 | TRBJ2-3 | TRBV9 | CASSVKRGGSDTQYF | TGTGCCAGCAGCGTAAAGCGGGGGGGATCAGATACGCAGTATTTT
few | TRBD1 | TRBJ2-6 | TRBV4-3 | CASSQERQGVSGANVLTF | TGCGCCAGCAGCCAAGAAAGGCAGGGGGTCTCTGGGGCCAACGTCCTGACTTTC
- | - | TRBJ2-6 | TRBV5-4 | CASSLDPVPGSGANVLTF | TGTGCCAGCAGCTTGGATCCAGTACCGGGTTCCGGGGCCAACGTCCTGACTTTC
many | - | TRBJ2-7 | TRBV7-9 | CASSPEGQHEQYF | TGTGCCAGCAGCCCAGAGGGGCAGCACGAGCAGTACTTC
- | TRBD2 | TRBJ2-1 | TRBV10-3 | CAISGPLAGDSNEQFF | TGTGCCATCAGTGGGCCTCTAGCGGGGGATTCCAATGAGCAGTTCTTC
many | TRBD2 | TRBJ2-1 | TRBV7-9 | CASSFAGRGVLNEQFF | TGTGCCAGCAGCTTCGCCGGGCGGGGGGTCCTCAATGAGCAGTTCTTC
many | - | TRBJ2-1 | TRBV29-1 | CSVESRQETYNEQFF | TGCAGCGTTGAGTCCCGACAGGAAACCTACAATGAGCAGTTCTTC
few | - | TRBJ1-1 | TRBV6-5 | CASSYGLANTEAFF | TGTGCCAGCAGTTACGGGCTGGCCAACACTGAAGCTTTCTTT
few | - | TRBJ2-1 | TRBV5-1 | CASRRTQGYEQFF | TGCGCCAGCAGGCGTACTCAGGGCTATGAGCAGTTCTTC
few | - | TRBJ1-3 | TRBV4-1 | CASSQGILGGGTIYF | TGCGCCAGCAGCCAAGGAATCCTTGGTGGAGGCACCATATATTTT
- | - | TRBJ1-1 | TRBV3-1 | CASSQGGTKNTEAFF | TGTGCCAGCAGCCAAGGTGGGACAAAGAACACTGAAGCTTTCTTT
- | TRBD1 | TRBJ2-2 | TRBV7-8 | CASSLGRGYTGELFF | TGTGCCAGCAGCTTAGGCAGGGGGTACACCGGGGAGCTGTTTTTT
- | - | TRBJ1-2 | TRBV12-3/TRBV12-4 | CASSLTDTLATF | TGTGCCAGCAGTTTAACCGACACCCTTGCCACCTTC
many | - | TRBJ1-6 | TRBV30 | CAWSIFAMLMNSPLHF | TGTGCCTGGAGTATTTTCGCGATGCTCATGAATTCACCCCTCCACTTT
many | TRBD1 | TRBJ1-1 | TRBV4-1 | CASSQDRGTEAFF | TGTGCCAGCAGCCAAGACAGGGGCACTGAAGCTTTCTTT
many | TRBD1 | TRBJ2-7 | TRBV7-3 | CASSASRQGRYEQYF | TGTGCCAGCAGCGCTTCACGACAGGGACGATACGAGCAGTACTTC
many | - | TRBJ2-3 | TRBV9 | CASSVDLGGRGTDTQYF | TGTGCCAGCAGCGTAGATTTGGGGGGACGGGGCACAGATACGCAGTATTTT
few | - | TRBJ1-5 | TRBV25-1 | CASSVGGQPQHF | TGTGCCAGCAGTGTCGGGGGGCAGCCCCAGCATTTT
few | - | TRBJ1-4 | TRBV9 | CASSYGPEANEKLFF | TGTGCCAGCAGCTACGGGCCAGAGGCTAATGAAAAACTGTTTTTT
- | - | TRBJ2-1 | TRBV5-6 | CASSFSLNNEQFF | TGTGCCAGCAGCTTTTCTCTTAACAATGAGCAGTTCTTC
few | - | TRBJ2-2 | TRBV10-3 | CAIGRANTGELFF | TGTGCCATCGGGCGGGCGAACACCGGGGAGCTGTTTTTT
many | - | TRBJ1-1 | TRBV10-3 | CAISEGLRMTEAFF | TGTGCCATCAGTGAGGGACTGAGAATGACTGAAGCTTTCTTT
- | - | TRBJ2-6 | TRBV9 | CASSLTGSGANVLTF | TGTGCCAGCAGCTTAACCGGCTCTGGGGCCAACGTCCTGACTTTC
few | - | TRBJ2-7 | TRBV12-3/TRBV12-4 | CASRPGGTYEQYF | TGTGCCAGCAGACCCGGTGGGACCTACGAGCAGTACTTC
many | - | TRBJ1-1 | TRBV10-1 | CASSESKWGEKNTEAFF | TGCGCCAGCAGTGAGTCGAAGTGGGGGGAAAAGAACACTGAAGCTTTCTTT
- | TRBD2 | TRBJ2-5 | TRBV12-3/TRBV12-4 | CATARGVETQYF | TGTGCCACTGCGCGGGGGGTGGAGACCCAGTACTTC
- | TRBD1 | TRBJ2-6 | TRBV5-1 | CASSSRTGGVIGANVLTF | TGCGCCAGCAGCTCAAGGACAGGGGGCGTTATTGGGGCCAACGTCCTGACTTTC
few | - | TRBJ2-4 | TRBV20-1 | CSANDYRETKNIQYF | TGCAGTGCCAATGACTACAGGGAAACCAAAAACATTCAGTACTTC
few | TRBD1 | TRBJ1-2 | TRBV20-1 | CSASRLGTGGPLPNYGYTF | TGCAGTGCTAGTAGATTGGGTACAGGGGGACCATTACCTAACTATGGCTACACCTTC
- | - | TRBJ1-6 | TRBV27 | CASSLKQNSPLHF | TGTGCCAGCAGTTTAAAGCAGAATTCACCCCTCCACTTT
- | - | TRBJ1-1 | TRBV18 | CASSPGSFMNTEAFF | TGTGCCAGCTCACCAGGCAGCTTCATGAACACTGAAGCTTTCTTT
- | - | TRBJ2-2 | TRBV9 | CASSVVETGELFF | TGTGCCAGCAGCGTAGTAGAAACCGGGGAGCTGTTTTTT
- | - | TRBJ1-5 | TRBV21-1 | CASSTYTAENSNQPQHF | TGTGCCAGCAGCACTTATACAGCGGAGAATAGCAATCAGCCCCAGCATTTT
many | TRBD1 | TRBJ2-7 | TRBV3-1 | CASSAPGQGAYEQYF | TGTGCCAGCAGCGCCCCGGGACAGGGGGCATACGAGCAGTACTTC
many | - | TRBJ2-4 | TRBV29-1 | CSVMGVLAKNIQYF | TGCAGCGTTATGGGGGTTCTAGCCAAAAACATTCAGTACTTC
many | TRBD2 | TRBJ2-3 | TRBV28 | CASTLGLAGGHRTDTQYF | TGTGCCAGCACCCTAGGGCTAGCGGGGGGACACCGCACAGATACGCAGTATTTT
many | - | TRBJ2-4 | TRBV20-1 | CSARLGVLQYF | TGCAGTGCTAGACTCGGGGTCCTTCAGTACTTC
many | TRBD2 | TRBJ2-5 | TRBV3-1 | CASSLRLAGVQETQYF | TGTGCCAGCAGCCTCCGACTAGCGGGGGTCCAAGAGACCCAGTACTTC
few | - | TRBJ1-6 | TRBV3-1 | CASSQGPGFHSPLHF | TGTGCCAGCAGCCAAGGTCCCGGGTTTCATTCACCCCTCCACTTT
many | - | TRBJ2-7 | TRBV5-1 | CASSADRVYEQYF | TGCGCCAGCAGCGCTGACAGAGTCTACGAGCAGTACTTC
many | - | TRBJ2-3 | TRBV2 | CASSEFARKSTDTQYF | TGTGCCAGCAGTGAGTTTGCCAGGAAGAGCACAGATACGCAGTATTTT
many | - | TRBJ2-7 | TRBV5-6 | CASSSSQARALYEQYF | TGTGCCAGCAGCTCGTCTCAGGCCCGGGCCCTCTACGAGCAGTACTTC
few | - | TRBJ2-5 | TRBV5-6 | CASNLNRVETQYF | TGTGCCAGCAATCTGAACAGGGTAGAGACCCAGTACTTC
few | - | TRBJ1-5 | TRBV28 | CASLQGNMHF | TGTGCCAGCCTACAGGGAAACATGCATTTT
few | TRBD1 | TRBJ2-7 | TRBV27 | CTSSLFSGQGTGEQYF | TGCACCAGCAGTTTATTCTCGGGACAGGGAACGGGGGAGCAGTACTTC
few | - | TRBJ1-6 | TRBV11-2 | CASSLEQGPNSPLHF | TGTGCCAGCAGCTTAGAACAGGGACCGAATTCACCCCTCCACTTT